Sequencing of this T cell receptor beta chain was carried out in a study of memory CD4+ T cells and cytomegalovirus serostatus. Notes on the study in general: About 40% of the roughly 150 known CMV-associated TCRbeta sequences appeared in CD4+ memory.

Single viable CD3+CD4+CD8-CD45RO+ cells were sorted as the memory CD4+ T cells. Serum IgG to CMV pp150, pp28, p38 and p52 defined serostatus. Original processing notes: Out-of-frame sequences were removed, leaving 2 million to 2.5 million distinct TCRbeta sequences. The repertoire was sequenced with immunoSEQ multiplex PCR; TCRdb's copy has only in-frame clones and lacks some. The V and J calls and clone size are taken from that table; D and trimming were inferred from the DNA. The top ten hold 3.5% to 4% of the sample, which has approximately 88,000 clones, 80% seen once. Germline CDR1 and CDR2: MNHNS and SASEGT. CDR3 length equals 13 residues. V gave up 3 bases and J gave up 4 bases, with 9 bases separating them. On this clone: The antigen is undetermined.

This TCR came from an adult in good health and CMV-seropositive. The material sequenced was memory CD4+ T cells from blood. This rearrangement joins TRBV6-1 to TRBJ1-2, with D tentatively TRBD1 (6 bases). CDR3 nucleotides: TGTGCCAGCAGTGAGTCAGGGGCCTATGGCTACACCTTC. Translating gives CASSESGAYGYTF.